A single sample gave rise to the 3 T cell receptor beta chains below, sequenced in a study of T cell responses to AZD1222 COVID-19 vaccine. Assay: immunoSEQ multiplex PCR; the TCRdb copy retains only in-frame clones and omits some. This repertoire shows about 120,000 clones, 92% found once; its top ten account for 11% to 15%. The source was peripheral blood, collected on day 0 of AZD1222 vaccination. These receptors all stem from an adult in good health.

This chain connects TRBV6-5 to TRBJ1-5; D unresolved. The CDR3 covers 15 residues. CDR1 is MNHEY and CDR2 is SVGAGI in the germline V gene. V was clipped by 5 bases and J by 1 base, with 12 bases between them. CDR3 DNA: TGTGCCAGCAGTCCCTGGGGTTTGAGCAATCAGCCCCAGCATTTT. Protein: CASSPWGLSNQPQHF.

The chain carries TRBV30 and TRBJ2-7, with 7 bases matching TRBD1. The V gene's germline CDR1 is GTSNPN and CDR2 SVGIG (reference sequence). V shed 4 bases, J shed 3 bases, and the junction held 9 bases outside the gene matches. The CDR3 length is 14 residues. This CDR3 reads CAWIDRGQIYEQYF. CDR3 sequence (DNA): TGTGCCTGGATTGATAGGGGACAGATCTACGAGCAGTACTTC.

V and J are TRBV5-1 and TRBJ2-5; D is perhaps TRBD2 (7 bases). CDR3 size: 16 residues. The V and J ends lost 3 bases and 4 bases respectively, with 19 bases between them. Germline V gives CDR1 SGHRS, CDR2 YFSETQ. CDR3 sequence reads: CASSSEGGPAVETQYF. CDR3 DNA sequence: TGCGCCAGCAGCTCCGAGGGGGGGCCGGCGGTAGAGACCCAGTACTTC.